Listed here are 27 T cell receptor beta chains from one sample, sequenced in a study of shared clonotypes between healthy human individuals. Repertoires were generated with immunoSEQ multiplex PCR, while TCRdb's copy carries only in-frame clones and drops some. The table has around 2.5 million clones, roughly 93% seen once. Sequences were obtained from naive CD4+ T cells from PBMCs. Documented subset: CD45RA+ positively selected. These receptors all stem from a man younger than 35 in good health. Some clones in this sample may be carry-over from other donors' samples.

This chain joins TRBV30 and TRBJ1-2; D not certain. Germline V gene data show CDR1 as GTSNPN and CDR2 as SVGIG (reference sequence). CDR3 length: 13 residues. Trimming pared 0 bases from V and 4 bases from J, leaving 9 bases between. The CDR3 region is CAWSVYGPYGYTF. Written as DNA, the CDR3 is TGTGCCTGGAGTGTATATGGGCCCTATGGCTACACCTTC.

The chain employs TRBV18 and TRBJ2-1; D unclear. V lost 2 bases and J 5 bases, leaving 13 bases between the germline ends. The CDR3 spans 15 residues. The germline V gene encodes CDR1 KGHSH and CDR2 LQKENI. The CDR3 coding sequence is TGTGCCAGCTCACCAAGACTGGTCACACACAATGAGCAGTTCTTC. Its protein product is CASSPRLVTHNEQFF. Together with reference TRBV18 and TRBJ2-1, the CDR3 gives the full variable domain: NAGVMQNPRHLVRRRGQEARLRCSPMKGHSHVYWYRQLPEEGLKFMVYLQKENIIDESGMPKERFSAEFPKEGPSILRIQQVVRGDSAAYFCASSPRLVTHNEQFFGPGTRLTVL.

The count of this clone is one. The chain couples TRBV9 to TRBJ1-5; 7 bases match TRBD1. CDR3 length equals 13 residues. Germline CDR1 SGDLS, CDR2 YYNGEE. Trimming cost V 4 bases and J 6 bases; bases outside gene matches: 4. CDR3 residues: CASSRQGTQPQHF. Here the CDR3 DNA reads TGTGCCAGCAGCAGACAGGGCACTCAGCCCCAGCATTTT.

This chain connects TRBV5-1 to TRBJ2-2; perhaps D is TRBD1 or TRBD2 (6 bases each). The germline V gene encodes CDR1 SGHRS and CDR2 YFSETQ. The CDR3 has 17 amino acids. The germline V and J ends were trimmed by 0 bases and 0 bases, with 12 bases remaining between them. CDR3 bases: TGCGCCAGCAGCTTGGCCGCCCGGGGGCCGAACACCGGGGAGCTGTTTTTT. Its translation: CASSLAARGPNTGELFF.

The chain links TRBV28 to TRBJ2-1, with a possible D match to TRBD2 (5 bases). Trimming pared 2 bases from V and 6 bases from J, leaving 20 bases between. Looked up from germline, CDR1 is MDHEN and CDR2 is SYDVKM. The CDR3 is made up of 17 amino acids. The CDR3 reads CASSLGKRLTEGNEQFF. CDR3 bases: TGTGCCAGCAGTTTAGGAAAGCGATTAACCGAGGGCAATGAGCAGTTCTTC.

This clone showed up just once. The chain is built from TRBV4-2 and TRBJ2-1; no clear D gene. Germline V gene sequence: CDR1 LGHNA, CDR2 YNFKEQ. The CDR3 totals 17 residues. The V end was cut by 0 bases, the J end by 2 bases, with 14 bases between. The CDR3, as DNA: TGTGCCAGCAGCCAAGAGTTACAGCTGATCACCTACAATGAGCAGTTCTTC. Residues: CASSQELQLITYNEQFF.

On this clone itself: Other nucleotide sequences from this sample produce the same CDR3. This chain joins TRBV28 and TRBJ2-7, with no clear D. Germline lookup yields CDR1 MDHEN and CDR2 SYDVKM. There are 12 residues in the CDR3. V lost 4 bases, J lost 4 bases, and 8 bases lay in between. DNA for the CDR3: TGTGCCAGCAGTTCACTACTATACGAGCAGTACTTC. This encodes CASSSLLYEQYF.

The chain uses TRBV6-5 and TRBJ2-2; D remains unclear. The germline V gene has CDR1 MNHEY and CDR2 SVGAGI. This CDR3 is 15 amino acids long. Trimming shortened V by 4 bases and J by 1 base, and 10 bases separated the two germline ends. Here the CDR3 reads CASSLTRRNTGELFF. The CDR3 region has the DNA TGTGCCAGCAGTTTGACACGAAGGAACACCGGGGAGCTGTTTTTT.

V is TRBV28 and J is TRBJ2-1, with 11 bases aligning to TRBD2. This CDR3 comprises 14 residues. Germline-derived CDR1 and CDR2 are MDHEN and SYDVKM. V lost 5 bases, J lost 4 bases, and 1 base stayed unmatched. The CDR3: CASSGTSGYNEQFF. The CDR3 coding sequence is TGTGCCAGCAGTGGGACTAGCGGATACAATGAGCAGTTCTTC.

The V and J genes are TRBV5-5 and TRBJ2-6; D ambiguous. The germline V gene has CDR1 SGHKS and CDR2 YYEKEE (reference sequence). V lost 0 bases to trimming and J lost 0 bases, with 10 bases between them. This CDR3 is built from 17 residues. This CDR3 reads CASSLVRSSSGANVLTF. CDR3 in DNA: TGTGCCAGCAGCTTGGTACGGTCTAGCTCTGGGGCCAACGTCCTGACTTTC.

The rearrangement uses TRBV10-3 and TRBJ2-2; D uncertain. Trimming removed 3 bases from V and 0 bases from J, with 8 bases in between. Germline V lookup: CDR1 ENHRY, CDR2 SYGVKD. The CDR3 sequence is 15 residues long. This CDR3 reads CAISDRLANTGELFF. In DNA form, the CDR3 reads TGTGCCATCAGTGATCGTCTGGCGAACACCGGGGAGCTGTTTTTT.

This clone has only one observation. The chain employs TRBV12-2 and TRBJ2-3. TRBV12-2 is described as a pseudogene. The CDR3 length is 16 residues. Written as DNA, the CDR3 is TGTGCAAGTCTCCTCCCGGGGGCGGGCGTCACAGATACGCAGTATTTT. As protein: CASLLPGAGVTDTQYF.

The CDR3 loop is CASSEFRSSYEQYF. CDR3 bases: TGTGCCAGCAGTGAATTTAGGAGCTCCTACGAGCAGTACTTC. The J gene is TRBJ2-7, the V gene TRBV2; no clear D gene. CDR1 is SNHLY, CDR2 FYNNEI, per germline. This CDR3 comprises 14 residues. Trimming stripped 2 bases from V and 0 bases from J, with 8 bases between.

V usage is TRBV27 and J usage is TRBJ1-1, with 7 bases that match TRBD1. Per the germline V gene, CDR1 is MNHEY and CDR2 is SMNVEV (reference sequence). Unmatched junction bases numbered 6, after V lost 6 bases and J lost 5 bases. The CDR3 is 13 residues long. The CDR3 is CASRPGGRTEAFF. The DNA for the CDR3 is TGTGCCAGCAGACCAGGGGGGCGAACTGAAGCTTTCTTT.

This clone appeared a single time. The CDR3, as DNA: TGTGCCTGGAGTGACCTTAGACTCTCCTACAATGAGCAGTTCTTC. This sequence encodes CAWSDLRLSYNEQFF. The chain is built from TRBV30 and TRBJ2-1; D gene uncertain. V lost 1 base, J lost 0 bases, and 10 bases lay in between. CDR3 length equals 15 residues. Germline V gives CDR1 GTSNPN, CDR2 SVGIG (reference sequence).

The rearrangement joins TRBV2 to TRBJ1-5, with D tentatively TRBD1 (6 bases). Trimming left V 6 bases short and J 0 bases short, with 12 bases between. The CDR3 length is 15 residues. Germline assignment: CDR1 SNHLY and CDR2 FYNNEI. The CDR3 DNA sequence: TGTGCCAGCAGCGACGGACAGTTTAGCAATCAGCCCCAGCATTTT. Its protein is CASSDGQFSNQPQHF.

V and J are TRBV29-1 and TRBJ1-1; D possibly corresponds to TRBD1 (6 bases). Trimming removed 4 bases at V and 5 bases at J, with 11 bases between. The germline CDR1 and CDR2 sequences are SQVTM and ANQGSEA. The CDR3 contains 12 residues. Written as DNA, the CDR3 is TGCAGCGTTGGCCAGGGACAAACTGAAGCTTTCTTT. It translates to CSVGQGQTEAFF.

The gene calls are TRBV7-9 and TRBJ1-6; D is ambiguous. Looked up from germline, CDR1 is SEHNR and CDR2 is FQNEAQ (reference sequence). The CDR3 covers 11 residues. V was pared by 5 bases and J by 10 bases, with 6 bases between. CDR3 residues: CASSNQSPLHF. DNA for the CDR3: TGTGCCAGCAGCAACCAGTCACCCCTCCACTTT.

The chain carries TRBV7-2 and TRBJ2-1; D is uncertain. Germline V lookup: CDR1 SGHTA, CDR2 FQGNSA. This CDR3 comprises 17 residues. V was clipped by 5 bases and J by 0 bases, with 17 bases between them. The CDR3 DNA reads TGTGCCAGCAGCGTGCTCCGTGGGTCGAGCTCCTACAATGAGCAGTTCTTC. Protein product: CASSVLRGSSSYNEQFF.

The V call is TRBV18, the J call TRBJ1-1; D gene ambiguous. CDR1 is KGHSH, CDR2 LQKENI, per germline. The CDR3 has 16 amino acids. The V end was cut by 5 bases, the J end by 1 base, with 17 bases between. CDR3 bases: TGTGCCAGCTCAGTCACCGCGGGATCCGGGAACACTGAAGCTTTCTTT. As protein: CASSVTAGSGNTEAFF.

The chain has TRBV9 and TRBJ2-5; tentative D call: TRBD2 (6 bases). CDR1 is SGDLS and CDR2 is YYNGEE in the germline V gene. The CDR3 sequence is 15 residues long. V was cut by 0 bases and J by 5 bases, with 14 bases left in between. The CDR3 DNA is TGTGCCAGCAGCGTAGCTGGTGGGGCGGGGGAGACCCAGTACTTC. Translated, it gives CASSVAGGAGETQYF.

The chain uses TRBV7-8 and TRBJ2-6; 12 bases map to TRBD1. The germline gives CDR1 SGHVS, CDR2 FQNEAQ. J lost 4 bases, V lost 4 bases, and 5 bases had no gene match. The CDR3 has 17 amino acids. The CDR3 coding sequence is TGTGCCAGCAGCTCGGGGACAGGGGGCTCCGGGGCCAACGTCCTGACTTTC. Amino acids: CASSSGTGGSGANVLTF. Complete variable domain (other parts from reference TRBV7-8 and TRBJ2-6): GAGVSQSPRYKVAKRGQDVALRCDPISGHVSLFWYQQALGQGPEFLTYFQNEAQLDKSGLPSDRFFAERPEGSVSTLKIQRTQQEDSAVYLCASSSGTGGSGANVLTFGAGSRLTVL.

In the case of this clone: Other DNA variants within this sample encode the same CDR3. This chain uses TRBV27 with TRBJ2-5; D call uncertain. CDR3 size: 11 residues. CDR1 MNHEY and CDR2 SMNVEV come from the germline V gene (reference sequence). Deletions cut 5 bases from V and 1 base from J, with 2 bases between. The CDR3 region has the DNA TGTGCCAGCAGTCCCCAAGAGACCCAGTACTTC. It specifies CASSPQETQYF.

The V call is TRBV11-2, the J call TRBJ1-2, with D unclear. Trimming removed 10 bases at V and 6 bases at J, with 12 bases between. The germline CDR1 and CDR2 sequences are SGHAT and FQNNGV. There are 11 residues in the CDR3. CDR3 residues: CAIMGPDGYTF. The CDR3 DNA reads TGTGCCATTATGGGCCCGGATGGCTACACCTTC. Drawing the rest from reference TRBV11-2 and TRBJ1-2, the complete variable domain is EAGVAQSPRYKIIEKRQSVAFWCNPISGHATLYWYQQILGQGPKLLIQFQNNGVVDDSQLPKDRFSAERLKGVDSTLKIQPAKLEDSAVYLCAIMGPDGYTFGSGTRLTVV.

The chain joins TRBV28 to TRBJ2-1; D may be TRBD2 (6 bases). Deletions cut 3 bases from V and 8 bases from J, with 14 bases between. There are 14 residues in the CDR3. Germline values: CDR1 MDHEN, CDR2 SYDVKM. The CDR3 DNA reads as TGTGCCAGCAGTTTTTTTGCTAGCGCCTATGAGCAGTTCTTC. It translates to CASSFFASAYEQFF.

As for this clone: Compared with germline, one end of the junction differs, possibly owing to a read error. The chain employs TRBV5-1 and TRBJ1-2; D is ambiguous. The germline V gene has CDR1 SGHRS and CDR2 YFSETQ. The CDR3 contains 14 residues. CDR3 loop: CASSPSLGGPPHFF. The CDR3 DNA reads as TGCGCCAGCAGCCCTAGCCTGGGAGGGCCCCCTCATTTCTTC.

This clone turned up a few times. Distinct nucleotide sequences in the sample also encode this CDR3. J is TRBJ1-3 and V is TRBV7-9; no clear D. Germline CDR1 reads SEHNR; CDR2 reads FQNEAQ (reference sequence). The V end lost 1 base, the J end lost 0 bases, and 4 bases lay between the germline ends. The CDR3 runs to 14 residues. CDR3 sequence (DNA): TGTGCCAGCAGCTTAGGAGTCTCTGGAAACACCATATATTTT. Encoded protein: CASSLGVSGNTIYF.